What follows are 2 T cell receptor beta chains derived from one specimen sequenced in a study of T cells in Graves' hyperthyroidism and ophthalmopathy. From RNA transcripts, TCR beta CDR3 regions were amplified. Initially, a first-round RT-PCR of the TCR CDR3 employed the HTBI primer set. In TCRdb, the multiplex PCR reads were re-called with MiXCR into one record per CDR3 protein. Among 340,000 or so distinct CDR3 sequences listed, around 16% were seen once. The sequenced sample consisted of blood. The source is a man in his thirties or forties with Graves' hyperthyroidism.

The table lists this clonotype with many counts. This chain's CDR3 is CASSLADSNEQFF. CDR3 in DNA: TGTGCCAGCAGCTTAGCGGACTCCAATGAGCAGTTCTTC. The V call is TRBV11-2, the J call TRBJ2-1; a possible D gene is TRBD2 (5 bases). Trimming cost V 1 base and J 6 bases, with 7 bases left between them. This CDR3 comprises 13 residues. CDR1 and CDR2 from the germline V gene are SGHAT and FQNNGV.

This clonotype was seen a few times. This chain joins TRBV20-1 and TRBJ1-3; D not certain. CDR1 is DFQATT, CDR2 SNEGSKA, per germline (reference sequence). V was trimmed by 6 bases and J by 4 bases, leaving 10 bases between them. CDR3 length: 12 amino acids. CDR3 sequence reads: CSALVGGNTIYF. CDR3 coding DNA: TGCAGTGCATTGGTGGGAGGAAACACCATATATTTT.